A selection of T cell receptor beta chains follows, all from one sample in a study of T cells after posttransplantation cyclophosphamide. TCRdb keeps only in-frame clones here, not all; method: immunoSEQ multiplex PCR. This sample has about 12,000 clones, with approximately 81% found just once. The source was PBMCs, collected 350 to 400 days after allogeneic stem cell transplant with calcineurin inhibitor and methotrexate. Receptors were obtained from a male patient between 25 and 39 years old who received an allogeneic stem cell transplant from an unrelated donor, was CMV-positive, and had acute GVHD only. Some T cells may arise from the graft donor. CDR3s include the opening cysteine and the closing phenylalanine or tryptophan. The D gene is left open where the match is weak. Size is omitted from some rows. Given values are once, few, many or a class for expanded clones.

TRBJ2-3 | TRBD2 | TRBV30 | - | TGTGCCTGGAGTGCCACGGGGCTAGCGGGAGGAGATACGCAGTATTTT | CAWSATGLAGGDTQYF
TRBJ2-7 | - | TRBV10-3 | - | TGTGCCATCAGTGACTTCGGCGAGCAGTACTTC | CAISDFGEQYF
TRBJ1-4 | TRBD1 | TRBV29-1 | - | TGCAGCGGCAGGACAGGGGGCTGTAATGAAAAACTGTTTTTT | CSGRTGGCNEKLFF
TRBJ2-7 | TRBD1 | TRBV5-1 | - | TGCGCCAGCAGCCGTATAGGGACAGGGAGTGTCAACGAGCAGTACTTC | CASSRIGTGSVNEQYF
TRBJ1-1 | TRBD1 | TRBV10-3 | few | TGTGCCATCAGTGAAACAGGGGAAGGAGGCACTGAAGCTTTCTTT | CAISETGEGGTEAFF
TRBJ2-6 | - | TRBV29-1 | - | TGCAGCGTTGGGTCAATGTCTACTGGGGCCAACGTCCTGACTTTC | CSVGSMSTGANVLTF
TRBJ1-5 | TRBD1 | TRBV4-3 | - | TGCGCCAGCAGCCCAGGTACCGGGACAGTTAATCAGCCCCAGCATTTT | CASSPGTGTVNQPQHF
TRBJ2-3 | - | TRBV5-6 | - | TGTGCCAGCAGTCGTACGTCGGGGTCGCAGTATTTT | CASSRTSGSQYF
TRBJ1-6 | TRBD1 | TRBV4-2 | - | TGTGCCAGCAGCCAAGATACGGACAGGGTAACTTCACCCCTCCACTTT | CASSQDTDRVTSPLHF
TRBJ1-2 | - | TRBV5-4 | - | TGTGCCAGCAGCTCGTCCAACTATGGCTACACCTTC | CASSSSNYGYTF
TRBJ1-1 | - | TRBV6-4 | - | TGTGCCAGCAGTGTTCAGGGAAACACTGAAGCTTTCTTT | CASSVQGNTEAFF
TRBJ2-7 | - | TRBV14 | few | TGTGCCAGCCGGGACTTCTCCTACGAGCAGTACTTC | CASRDFSYEQYF
TRBJ2-3 | - | TRBV5-1 | - | TGCGCCAGCAGCTTGTTATGGCTGGATACGCAGTATTTT | CASSLLWLDTQYF
TRBJ1-1 | - | TRBV19 | few | TGTGCCAGTGCCCGGGGTATGAACACTGAAGCTTTCTTT | CASARGMNTEAFF
TRBJ2-5 | - | TRBV4-1 | - | TGCGCCAGCAGCCAAGATCCAGGCCAAGAGACCCAGTACTTC | CASSQDPGQETQYF
TRBJ1-1 | - | TRBV4-3 | few | TGCGCCAGCAGCCACCAAACGGGGGGAGCAGGGAAGGCCCCTGAAGCTTTCTTT | CASSHQTGGAGKAPEAFF
TRBJ2-5 | - | TRBV7-3 | - | TGTGCCAGCAGCTTAAAGGGGGAAGAGACCCAGTACTTC | CASSLKGEETQYF
TRBJ1-2 | - | TRBV4-3 | - | TGCGCCAGCAGCCTCAGGGGAGGGGATGGCTACACCTTC | CASSLRGGDGYTF